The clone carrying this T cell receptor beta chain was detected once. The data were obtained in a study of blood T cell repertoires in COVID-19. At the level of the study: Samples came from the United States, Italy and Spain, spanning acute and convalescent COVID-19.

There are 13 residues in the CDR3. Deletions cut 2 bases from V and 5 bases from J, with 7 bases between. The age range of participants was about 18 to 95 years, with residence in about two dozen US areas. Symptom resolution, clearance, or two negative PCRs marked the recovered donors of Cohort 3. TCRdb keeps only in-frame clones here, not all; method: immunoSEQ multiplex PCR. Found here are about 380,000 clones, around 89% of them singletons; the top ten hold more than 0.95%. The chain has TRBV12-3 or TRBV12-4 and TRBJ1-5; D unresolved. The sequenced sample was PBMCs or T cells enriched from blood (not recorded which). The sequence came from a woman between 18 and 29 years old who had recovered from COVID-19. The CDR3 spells CASSLFGDQPQHF. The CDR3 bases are TGTGCCAGCAGTTTATTCGGTGATCAGCCCCAGCATTTT.